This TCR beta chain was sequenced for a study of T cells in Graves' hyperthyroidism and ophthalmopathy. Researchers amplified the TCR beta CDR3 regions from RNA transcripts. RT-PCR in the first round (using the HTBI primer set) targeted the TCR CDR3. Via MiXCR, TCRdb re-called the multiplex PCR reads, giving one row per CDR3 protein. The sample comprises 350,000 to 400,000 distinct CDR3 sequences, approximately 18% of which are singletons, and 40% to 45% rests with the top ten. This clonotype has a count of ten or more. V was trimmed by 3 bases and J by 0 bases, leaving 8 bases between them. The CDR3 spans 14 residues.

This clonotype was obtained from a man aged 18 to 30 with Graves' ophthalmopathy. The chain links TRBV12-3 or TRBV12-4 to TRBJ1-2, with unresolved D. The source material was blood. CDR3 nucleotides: TGTGCCAGCAGTTTCCCCTCGCCTAACTATGGCTACACCTTC. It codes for CASSFPSPNYGYTF.